Here is one T cell receptor (beta chain) with its context. Its antigen is undetermined. Germline-derived CDR1 and CDR2 are WSHSY and SAAADI. The CDR3 covers 17 residues. The V segment lost 0 bases and the J segment 6 bases; nucleotides outside the gene matches: 4. Produced via immunoSEQ multiplex PCR; TCRdb's table is partial and in-frame only. The table records tens of thousands of clones, approximately 91% of them present only once. The study sampled blood at baseline, cycle 4 day 1, and cycle 7 day 1. This sample is drawn from a study of OX40 agonist ivuxolimab in advanced cancers. As for the study in general: An anti-OX40 (CD134) antibody with agonistic activity, ivuxolimab, was administered to patients. Partial responses were recorded for three patients, including one with hepatocellular carcinoma and two with cutaneous melanoma. Study-level points and caveats: Expanded clones were, on average, more numerous in CD8+ T cells than in CD4+.

The chain recombines TRBV10-2 with TRBJ2-1, with 14 bases identical to TRBD2. The source of this sequence is an adult with an advanced solid tumor such as melanoma, head and neck, liver or kidney cancer. The sequencing here drew on CD4+ or CD8+ T cells sorted from blood, taken in a trial of the OX40 agonist ivuxolimab. DNA for the CDR3: TGCGCCAGCAGTGAGTCAGGGGGACTAGCGGGGGTCAATGAGCAGTTCTTC. Its translation: CASSESGGLAGVNEQFF.